Listed below are T cell receptor beta chains from one sample, sequenced in a study of blood T cells in healthy people across ages. One entry per CDR3 protein results from TCRdb running MiXCR on the 5' RACE reads. The sample has 1.5 million to 2 million distinct CDR3 sequences; about 28% are singletons. The sample comprised blood. Receptors were obtained from a woman in her 30s in good health. CDR3s include the opening cysteine and the closing phenylalanine or tryptophan. The order of the fields is J gene, V gene, D gene, clone size, CDR3 DNA, CDR3 protein. A D gene is named only where the DNA matches it firmly. For some rows the clone size is stated as once, few or many, or as a class when expanded; others skip it.

TRBJ2-1	TRBV6-5	NA	many	TGTGCCAGCAGTTACTTGGGTGGTGAGCAGTTCTTC	CASSYLGGEQFF
TRBJ2-7	TRBV3-1	NA	NA	TGTGCCAGCAGCCAGGGTCTCCGTGACTACGAGCAGTACTTC	CASSQGLRDYEQYF
TRBJ2-7	TRBV7-2	NA	many	TGTGCCAGCAGCTCATACAGGGCGTACGAGCAGTACTTC	CASSSYRAYEQYF
TRBJ1-6	TRBV28	TRBD1	NA	TGTGCGACCTTCGGACAGGGGTATATTTCACCCCTCCACTTT	CATFGQGYISPLHF
TRBJ1-1	TRBV14	NA	NA	TGTGCCAGCAGCCAAGATTTAACAGGGCGTCGCACTGAAGCTTTCTTT	CASSQDLTGRRTEAFF
TRBJ2-1	TRBV20-1	TRBD1	NA	TGCAGTGCTCCCCCTTGGCCCGGGACAGGGGTCGATGAGCAGTTCTTC	CSAPPWPGTGVDEQFF
TRBJ2-7	TRBV6-1	NA	NA	TGTGCCAGCAGTGAAGGGGCAGCTGGGCCCCACGAGCAGTACTTC	CASSEGAAGPHEQYF
TRBJ2-5	TRBV12-5	NA	NA	TGTGCTAGCGAGTGGGACACAGAAGAGACCCAGTACTTC	CASEWDTEETQYF
TRBJ2-3	TRBV9	NA	NA	TGTGCCAGCAGCTCCGGAGGGGGACAGAACACAGATACGCAGTATTTT	CASSSGGGQNTDTQYF
TRBJ2-4	TRBV7-2	NA	NA	TGTGCCAGCAGCTTCGGACTGTCCTCAGCCAAAAACATTCAGTACTTC	CASSFGLSSAKNIQYF
TRBJ2-7	TRBV7-6	NA	few	TGTGCCAGCAGCTTCCATGACGGAGACTACGAGCAGTACTTC	CASSFHDGDYEQYF
TRBJ2-1	TRBV5-1	TRBD1	many	TGCGCCAGCAGCTTTGGACAGGGGGATGAGCAGTTCTTC	CASSFGQGDEQFF
TRBJ2-1	TRBV5-1	NA	NA	TGCGCCAGCAGCAAACCCCCAGGGTACAATGAGCAGTTCTTC	CASSKPPGYNEQFF
TRBJ2-3	TRBV7-9	TRBD2	many	TGTGCCAGCAGCTTACGAGCGGGGGAGACAGATACGCAGTATTTT	CASSLRAGETDTQYF
TRBJ1-2	TRBV3-1	TRBD1	few	TGTGCCAGCAGCCTCGCAAGTTTACAGGGGGCAAGGGGCTACACCTTC	CASSLASLQGARGYTF
TRBJ2-1	TRBV20-1	TRBD1	NA	TGCAGTGCCAGGAGGACAGGGGCGGTTTTTAATGAGCAGTTCTTC	CSARRTGAVFNEQFF
TRBJ2-7	TRBV20-1	TRBD2	NA	TGCAGTGCTATAGCGGGGGGCCTCTCCTACGAGCAGTACTTC	CSAIAGGLSYEQYF
TRBJ2-7	TRBV6-2/TRBV6-3	NA	NA	TGTGCCAGCAGTGAACAAGCGGTCCTGCAGTACTTC	CASSEQAVLQYF
TRBJ1-1	TRBV7-3	NA	NA	TGTGCCAGCAGCTCCCCCCCAGAGAACACTGAAGCTTTCTTT	CASSSPPENTEAFF
TRBJ1-2	TRBV28	NA	few	TGTGCCAGCAGTTTAGATTGGTCAGGAACCTTCTATGGCTACACCTTC	CASSLDWSGTFYGYTF
TRBJ2-2	TRBV20-1	NA	NA	TGCAGTGCTAGGATGGCCGGGGAGCTGTTTTTT	CSARMAGELFF
TRBJ2-7	TRBV2	TRBD1	few	TGTGCCAGCAAGCGGACAGGGGCCTACGAGCAGTACTTC	CASKRTGAYEQYF
TRBJ2-4	TRBV9	NA	few	TGTGCCAGCAGCGTAGAGGGTGAAAACATTCAGTACTTC	CASSVEGENIQYF
TRBJ1-4	TRBV14	NA	few	TGTGCCAGCAGCCAAGATTGGCGAAATGAAAAACTGTTTTTT	CASSQDWRNEKLFF
TRBJ2-2	TRBV6-1	NA	NA	TGTGCCAGCAGTGAAAGTGGAGGGGCTGCCGGGGAGCTGTTTTTT	CASSESGGAAGELFF
TRBJ2-1	TRBV12-5	NA	many	TGTGCTAGTGCCCTCCCCCGGGCCTACAATGAGCAGTTCTTC	CASALPRAYNEQFF
TRBJ2-1	TRBV27	NA	few	TGTGCCAGCAGCGAAACCCCCCAGGGATCCTACAATGAGCAGTTCTTC	CASSETPQGSYNEQFF
TRBJ2-1	TRBV6-1	TRBD1	NA	TGTGCCAGCAGTGTCAGACAGGGGGGCTACAATGAGCAGTTCTTC	CASSVRQGGYNEQFF
TRBJ2-3	TRBV20-1	NA	few	TGCAGTGCTCCACGAGCGGGAGATACGCAGTATTTT	CSAPRAGDTQYF
TRBJ2-5	TRBV29-1	TRBD1	many	TGCAGCGCCACTGTCAGGACAGGGGTAGAGACCCAGTACTTC	CSATVRTGVETQYF
TRBJ2-3	TRBV5-1	NA	few	TGCGCCAGCAGCGTCGGGGAGTGGGATACGCAGTATTTT	CASSVGEWDTQYF
TRBJ2-1	TRBV19	TRBD1	NA	TGTGCCAGTAGCATCTCAGGGGGCGCGGACAATGAGCAGTTCTTC	CASSISGGADNEQFF
TRBJ2-3	TRBV20-1	TRBD2	few	TGCAGTGCTTCTTGGACTAGCGGGAGCACAGATACGCGGTATTTT	CSASWTSGSTDTRYF
TRBJ1-5	TRBV21-1	NA	NA	TGTGCCAGCAGCACGGAGGGCGGGGGGCTTAGCAATCAGCCCCAGCATTTT	CASSTEGGGLSNQPQHF
TRBJ2-1	TRBV6-5	NA	NA	TGTGCCAGTTCGAGGACGGTTCAGAATGAGCAGTTCTTC	CASSRTVQNEQFF
TRBJ1-2	TRBV5-1	NA	NA	TGCGCCAGCAGCTTGGGGGCCAGGGGAGAAGGCTACACCTTC	CASSLGARGEGYTF
TRBJ1-1	TRBV6-5	NA	NA	TGTGCCAGCAGGGTAACAGGCGGTGAAGCTTTCTTT	CASRVTGGEAFF
TRBJ2-5	TRBV29-1	NA	NA	TGCAGCGTTGATTATCTAGGGGAGACCCAGTACTTC	CSVDYLGETQYF
TRBJ2-1	TRBV2	TRBD1	NA	TGTGCCAGCAGGCATACAGGGGGCCCCTACAATGAGCAGTTCTTC	CASRHTGGPYNEQFF
TRBJ1-1	TRBV6-5	NA	NA	TGTGCCAGCAGTGGGCCGACGGTGAACACTGAAGCTTTCTTT	CASSGPTVNTEAFF
TRBJ2-2	TRBV4-2	TRBD2	NA	TGTGCCAGCAGCCCCAGCGCAGGGCCCCGGGGGGAGCGGTTTTTT	CASSPSAGPRGERFF
TRBJ1-1	TRBV6-5	NA	few	TGTGCCAGCAGGACGGGACTTATTGAAGCTTTCTTT	CASRTGLIEAFF
TRBJ2-7	TRBV7-2	TRBD1	many	TGTGCCAGCAGATCCACCCCCGGGACAGGTTCCTACGAGCAGTACTTC	CASRSTPGTGSYEQYF
TRBJ2-5	TRBV29-1	NA	few	TGCAGCGTTGAAGCGGGCAGGTTGTACCAAGAGACCCAGTACTTC	CSVEAGRLYQETQYF
TRBJ2-2	TRBV7-9	TRBD2	NA	TGTGTCAGCAGGTCAACTAGCGGGAGAGTCCGGGAGCTGTTTTTT	CVSRSTSGRVRELFF
TRBJ2-5	TRBV3-1	NA	many	TGTGCCAGCAGCCAAGGTCCGTGGGAGACCCAGTACTTC	CASSQGPWETQYF
TRBJ2-5	TRBV5-6	NA	few	TGTGCCAGCACCGCCGGGGTCGACAGGATACAAGAGACCCAGTACTTC	CASTAGVDRIQETQYF
TRBJ2-5	TRBV6-1	NA	few	TGTGCCAGCAGTGACTTACACGGGCAAGGGGAGACCCAGTACTTC	CASSDLHGQGETQYF
TRBJ2-4	TRBV3-1	NA	NA	TGTGCCAGCAGTCAAGAGGCCAAAAACATTCAGTACTTC	CASSQEAKNIQYF
TRBJ2-4	TRBV2	TRBD1	few	TGTGCCAGCAGTGAAATCCAGGGGGCTGCCAAAAACATTCAGTACTTC	CASSEIQGAAKNIQYF
TRBJ1-2	TRBV29-1	NA	many	TGCAGCGTTGGGACAGTGGATAACTATGGCTACACCTTC	CSVGTVDNYGYTF
TRBJ2-7	TRBV6-5	NA	few	TGTGCCTGCAGCCGCGGTGGCGACGAGCAGTACTTC	CACSRGGDEQYF
TRBJ2-3	TRBV20-1	TRBD2	few	TGCAGTGCTAGAGATAGCGGGGGTGAGGATACGCAGTATTTT	CSARDSGGEDTQYF
TRBJ2-7	TRBV5-1	TRBD1	many	TGCGCCAACGACAGGGCCGAGCAGTACTTC	CANDRAEQYF
TRBJ2-1	TRBV9	NA	NA	TGTGCCGGCAGCGAGGCGGGACTCACCGACAATGAGCAGTTCTTC	CAGSEAGLTDNEQFF